These 32 T cell receptor beta chains originate from one sample sequenced in a study of T cell responses to AZD1222 COVID-19 vaccine (dated by TCRdb to the early 2020s). Library preparation used the immunoSEQ multiplex PCR assay. What TCRdb holds here is the immuneACCESS table cut down to in-frame rearrangements. Part of the clones is not present; checked against another copy, under half of the missing clones reflect an unresolved V gene, and the others are unexplained. The sample profile shows 87,000 or so clones; 85% to 90% of them were found once. Jointly, the top ten make up 8.4% of the sample. Sample time point, as interpreted from the label and publication: baseline before first vaccination. The specimen was peripheral blood, collected on day 0 of AZD1222 vaccination. Receptor source: an adult in good health.

J is TRBJ1-6 and V is TRBV5-1, with TRBD1 matching 8 bases. Losses at the gene ends were 2 bases for V and 5 bases for J; bases not matched to a gene: 6. The CDR3 totals 16 residues. Germline CDR1 reads SGHRS; CDR2 reads YFSETQ. In DNA form, the CDR3 reads TGCGCCAGCAGCTTTCGGACAGGGAGTGATAATTCACCCCTCCACTTT. This sequence encodes CASSFRTGSDNSPLHF.

The V and J genes are TRBV10-3 and TRBJ2-3; no firm D call. V dropped 10 bases and J dropped 6 bases, with 17 bases sitting between them. Germline lookup yields CDR1 ENHRY and CDR2 SYGVKD. The CDR3 contains 13 residues. For the CDR3, the DNA is TGTGCCACCCAGTTCGCCCAAGGCGATACGCAGTATTTT. Its translation: CATQFAQGDTQYF.

The chain recombines TRBV6-4 with TRBJ1-1; 8 positions match TRBD1. V dropped 3 bases and J dropped 5; count of bases not matched to a gene: 2. This CDR3 comprises 13 residues. The germline V gene encodes CDR1 MRHNA and CDR2 SNTAGT. CDR3 sequence: CASSDHRGTEAFF. DNA of the CDR3: TGTGCCAGCAGTGATCACAGGGGGACTGAAGCTTTCTTT.

This sequence joins TRBV10-2 and TRBJ1-1; a weak D match, TRBD1 (5 bases). CDR1 WSHSY and CDR2 SAAADI come from the germline V gene. The CDR3 length is 15 residues. V was clipped by 8 bases and J by 0 bases, with 16 bases between them. DNA of the CDR3: TGCGCCAGCCGCGGGTTGGGGGGAATGAACACTGAAGCTTTCTTT. It yields the protein CASRGLGGMNTEAFF.

This clone has a single count. The genes are TRBV9 and TRBJ1-6; D is possibly TRBD1 (6 bases). V lost 4 bases and J lost 10, with 21 bases in between. Germline values: CDR1 SGDLS, CDR2 YYNGEE. The CDR3 has 16 amino acids. CDR3 amino acids: CASSPRDNLSGSPLHF. DNA for the CDR3: TGTGCCAGCAGCCCCCGGGACAATTTATCGGGGTCACCCCTCCACTTT.

The chain joins TRBV15 to TRBJ1-5, with D possibly matching TRBD1 (5 bases). CDR1 is LNHNV, CDR2 YYDKDF, per germline (reference sequence). V was shortened by 6 bases and J by 3 bases, with 24 bases between the two germline ends. The CDR3 loop spans 18 amino acids. CDR3 DNA: TGTGCCACCAGTACTACTCGGGACCAAATTCAAGTCAATCAGCCCCAGCATTTT. The encoded protein is CATSTTRDQIQVNQPQHF.

Concerning this clone: Other DNA sequences from this sample encode an identical CDR3 as well. This chain uses TRBV6-4 with TRBJ2-2; D is unresolved. Germline V gives CDR1 MRHNA, CDR2 SNTAGT. The V and J ends lost 0 bases and 8 bases respectively, with 7 bases between them. The CDR3 totals 13 residues. The CDR3, as DNA: TGTGCCAGCAGTGACTCGCGAGGAGGGGAGCTGTTTTTT. Its protein product is CASSDSRGGELFF.

J is TRBJ1-2 and V is TRBV6-5; 7 bases agree with TRBD1. Germline-derived CDR1 and CDR2 are MNHEY and SVGAGI. This CDR3 has 13 amino acids. J lost 6 bases, V lost 5 bases, and 6 bases had no gene match. CDR3 residues: CASSTTGLDGYTF. CDR3 bases: TGTGCCAGCAGTACGACAGGGTTGGATGGCTACACCTTC.

This clone was seen only once. CDR3 protein: CASSIVFFGNTEAFF. CDR3 bases: TGTGCCAGTAGTATAGTGTTTTTCGGCAACACTGAAGCTTTCTTT. The chain combines TRBV19 with TRBJ1-1; D is unresolved. The germline gives CDR1 LNHDA, CDR2 SQIVND (reference sequence). The CDR3 has 15 residues. The V and J ends lost 1 base and 2 bases respectively, with 11 bases between them.

This sequence joins TRBV3-1 (or the pseudogene TRBV3-2) and TRBJ2-4; tentatively, D is TRBD1 or TRBD2 (5 bases each). This CDR3 contains 14 residues. The germline V gene encodes CDR1 LGHDT and CDR2 YNNKEL (reference sequence). The V end lost 4 bases, the J end lost 5 bases, and 12 bases lay between the germline ends. As DNA, the CDR3 is TGTGCCAGCAGCCCCCGGGACGGAGAAAACATTCAGTACTTC. It yields the protein CASSPRDGENIQYF.

The chain joins TRBV7-9 to TRBJ1-4, with D maybe TRBD1 (6 bases). The V gene lost 3 bases and the J gene lost 8 bases, with 13 bases spanning the gap. The germline CDR1 and CDR2 sequences are SEHNR and FQNEAQ (reference sequence). This CDR3 region has 14 residues. In DNA, the CDR3 is TGTGCCAGCAGCTTCCCAGGGGCCCTAGAAAAACTGTTTTTT. It yields the protein CASSFPGALEKLFF.

The chain joins TRBV29-1 to TRBJ1-3, with no clear D. CDR3 size: 12 residues. Germline values: CDR1 SQVTM, CDR2 ANQGSEA. Trimming removed 4 bases from V and 4 bases from J, with 8 bases in between. The CDR3 loop is CSVGYEGNTIYF. In nucleotides, the CDR3 is TGCAGCGTTGGATACGAGGGAAACACCATATATTTT.

This clone was counted a single time. The chain is built from TRBV3-1 (or the pseudogene TRBV3-2) and TRBJ2-5, with 7 bases fitting TRBD2. Per the germline V gene, CDR1 is LGHDT and CDR2 is YNNKEL (reference sequence). Trimming cost V 1 base and J 3 bases; bases outside gene matches: 2. This CDR3 region has 14 residues. CDR3: CASSQVGGKETQYF. The DNA for the CDR3 is TGTGCCAGCAGCCAAGTCGGGGGGAAAGAGACCCAGTACTTC.

This clone showed up just a few times. The chain has TRBV6-5 and TRBJ2-2; 8 positions agree with TRBD2. The CDR3 is 15 residues long. Trimming removed 5 bases from V and 5 bases from J; junction bases left unmatched: 7. The germline gives CDR1 MNHEY, CDR2 SVGAGI. The CDR3 reads CASSLPAGDTGELFF. CDR3 sequence (DNA): TGTGCCAGCAGTCTCCCAGCGGGGGATACCGGGGAGCTGTTTTTT.

This chain links TRBV19 with TRBJ2-3, with 9 bases aligning to TRBD1. This CDR3 spans 16 amino acids. V was clipped by 2 bases and J by 3 bases; unmatched bases: 6. Germline assignment: CDR1 LNHDA and CDR2 SQIVND (reference sequence). The CDR3 is CASSIKTGGWTDTQYF. The CDR3 DNA reads as TGTGCCAGTAGTATAAAGACAGGGGGGTGGACAGATACGCAGTATTTT.

The chain is built from TRBV11-2 and TRBJ2-7; D tentatively fits TRBD1 or TRBD2 (6 bases each). In germline, CDR1 is SGHAT, CDR2 FQNNGV. CDR3 length: 14 amino acids. Trimming removed 0 bases from V and 5 bases from J, with 11 bases in between. Written as DNA, the CDR3 is TGTGCCAGCAGCTTAGAGAAGGGGGGACACGAGCAGTACTTC. Translated: CASSLEKGGHEQYF.

The J gene is TRBJ2-1, the V gene TRBV7-6, with D tentatively TRBD1 (6 bases). Between the trimmed V and J ends, which lost 1 base and 10 bases, there was a span of 14 bases. The CDR3 runs to 14 residues. Germline V gene sequence: CDR1 SGHVS, CDR2 FNYEAQ. The CDR3 DNA reads as TGTGCCAGCAGCTTAGTGAGGGGGAACTGGGAGCAGTTCTTC. Its protein is CASSLVRGNWEQFF. The full variable domain, with the rest looked up from reference TRBV7-6 and TRBJ2-1, is GAGVSQSPRYKVTKRGQDVALRCDPISGHVSLYWYRQALGQGPEFLTYFNYEAQQDKSGLPNDRFSAERPEGSISTLTIQRTEQRDSAMYRCASSLVRGNWEQFFGPGTRLTVL.

By sample share, this clone is large (0.1 to 1%). The same CDR3 also results from other DNA sequences found in this sample. The chain combines TRBV13 with TRBJ2-3, with D tentatively TRBD2 (6 bases). This CDR3 is 15 amino acids long. Per the germline V gene, CDR1 is PRHDT and CDR2 is FYEKMQ (reference sequence). The germline V and J ends were trimmed by 0 bases and 2 bases, with 9 bases remaining between them. CDR3 DNA: TGTGCCAGCAGCTTAGGTGGGACTTTCACAGATACGCAGTATTTT. It specifies CASSLGGTFTDTQYF.

The chain links TRBV7-9 to TRBJ2-7; 9 bases match TRBD1. Germline V gene data show CDR1 as SEHNR and CDR2 as FQNEAQ (reference sequence). Trimming took 3 bases from V and 5 from J; bases not matched to a gene: 11. There are 16 residues in the CDR3. The CDR3 region is CASSLTGGFKSDEQYF. CDR3 DNA: TGTGCCAGCAGCTTGACAGGGGGTTTTAAGAGTGACGAGCAGTACTTC.

The chain carries TRBV4-1 and TRBJ1-2, with D possibly matching TRBD1 (6 bases). The V end was cut by 0 bases, the J end by 4 bases, with 15 bases between. Germline lookup yields CDR1 MGHRA and CDR2 YSYEKL. The CDR3 is 16 residues long. CDR3 DNA: TGCGCCAGCAGCCAAGACTCAGGGGCCCGCCGCTATGGCTACACCTTC. Translation gives CASSQDSGARRYGYTF.

The V and J genes are TRBV5-1 and TRBJ2-2; possibly TRBD1 or TRBD2 for D (5 bases each). Trimming took off 2 bases at V and 6 bases at J, with 17 bases between the two ends. The germline gives CDR1 SGHRS, CDR2 YFSETQ. The CDR3 has 16 residues. CDR3 nucleotides: TGCGCCAGCAGCTTACATACGGGACCCCAAGCCGGGGAGCTGTTTTTT. Protein product: CASSLHTGPQAGELFF.

The chain recombines TRBV10-3 with TRBJ2-1; 11 bases match TRBD2. In germline, CDR1 is ENHRY, CDR2 SYGVKD. The CDR3 runs to 12 residues. J was trimmed by 6 bases and V by 10 bases; bases with no gene match: 2. The CDR3 DNA is TGTGCCACTGGGACTAGCGGCAATGAGCAGTTCTTC. This translates into CATGTSGNEQFF.

The chain joins TRBV7-2 to TRBJ2-7; the match to TRBD1 covers 9 bases. V shed 5 bases and J 5 bases; nucleotides not matched to a gene: 16. The germline CDR1 and CDR2 sequences are SGHTA and FQGNSA. The CDR3 totals 17 residues. The CDR3 reads CASSPGVRSGTGNEQYF. In DNA form, the CDR3 reads TGTGCCAGCAGCCCGGGGGTGCGGTCCGGGACAGGGAACGAGCAGTACTTC.

The J gene is TRBJ1-2, the V gene TRBV12-3 or TRBV12-4, with D possibly being TRBD1 (5 bases). The V end was cut by 8 bases, the J end by 5 bases, with 15 bases between. The CDR3 consists of 13 residues. The CDR3 loop is CASRGFLWYGYTF. In DNA, the CDR3 is TGTGCCAGCCGGGGCTTCTTATGGTATGGCTACACCTTC.

The V and J genes are TRBV7-3 and TRBJ1-1; D unresolved. With 0 bases removed from V and 5 bases from J, the gap between germline ends came to 13 bases. Germline V CDR1 and CDR2: SGHTA, FQGTGA. This CDR3 contains 15 residues. CDR3 region: CASSLTTAEGTEAFF. In nucleotides, the CDR3 is TGTGCCAGCAGCTTAACGACCGCCGAGGGAACTGAAGCTTTCTTT.

The V gene is TRBV18, the J gene TRBJ1-2, with 9 nucleotides matching TRBD1. The junction had 10 bases not matched to a gene; V was cut back by 3 bases and J by 8 bases. Germline V gene data show CDR1 as KGHSH and CDR2 as LQKENI. The CDR3 totals 15 residues. CDR3 in DNA: TGTGCCAGCTCACCGACGGACAGGGGCCTTCGGGGCTACACCTTC. It translates to CASSPTDRGLRGYTF.

The V and J genes are TRBV30 and TRBJ1-5; D unclear. Germline loops: CDR1 GTSNPN, CDR2 SVGIG (reference sequence). The CDR3 extends over 12 amino acids. V lost 5 bases and J lost 3, with 8 bases in between. The CDR3 spells CAWSELNQPQHF. The CDR3 nucleotides are TGTGCCTGGTCGGAGCTCAATCAGCCCCAGCATTTT.

Comments on this clone: Other DNA sequences in this specimen translate into the identical CDR3. The V and J genes are TRBV18 and TRBJ1-5; perhaps TRBD1 as D (5 bases). CDR3 length: 14 residues. Trimming removed 3 bases from V and 7 bases from J, with 13 bases in between. From germline, CDR1 is KGHSH and CDR2 LQKENI. The CDR3 here is CASSPGGGNQPQHF. DNA of the CDR3: TGTGCCAGCTCACCGGGTGGGGGGAACCAGCCCCAGCATTTT.

This chain connects TRBV6-5 to TRBJ2-5, with D possibly TRBD1 on 6 matching bases. V was shortened by 8 bases and J by 5 bases, with 12 bases between the two germline ends. The CDR3 length is 12 residues. The germline gives CDR1 MNHEY, CDR2 SVGAGI. CDR3 region: CASSAQGETQYF. The DNA for the CDR3 is TGTGCCAGCTCGGCGCAGGGGGAGACCCAGTACTTC.

The chain links TRBV29-1 to TRBJ1-1; the D gene is possibly TRBD1 (6 bases). V was pared by 0 bases and J by 6 bases, with 14 bases between. The germline CDR1 and CDR2 sequences are SQVTM and ANQGSEA. The CDR3 is 14 amino acids. CDR3 DNA sequence: TGCAGCGTTGAAGAGGGGGGCATTGGGTCTGAAGCTTTCTTT. Protein sequence: CSVEEGGIGSEAFF.

This chain links TRBV4-1 with TRBJ1-2; possibly TRBD1 for D (5 bases). Germline V gene sequence: CDR1 MGHRA, CDR2 YSYEKL. The CDR3 loop spans 16 amino acids. Trimming cost V 0 bases and J 1 base, with 12 bases left between them. This CDR3 is CASSQDWGSLNYGYTF. CDR3 in DNA: TGCGCCAGCAGCCAAGATTGGGGCAGCCTTAACTATGGCTACACCTTC.

Concerning this clone itself: This CDR3 is also generated by other DNA sequences in the sample. The chain carries TRBV18 and TRBJ1-5; the match to TRBD1 covers 7 bases. In germline, CDR1 is KGHSH, CDR2 LQKENI. There are 13 residues in the CDR3. The junction had 4 bases not matched to a gene; V was cut back by 6 bases and J by 5 bases. As DNA, the CDR3 is TGTGCCAGCTCCCCAGGGGGGGATCAGCCCCAGCATTTT. Its translation is CASSPGGDQPQHF.